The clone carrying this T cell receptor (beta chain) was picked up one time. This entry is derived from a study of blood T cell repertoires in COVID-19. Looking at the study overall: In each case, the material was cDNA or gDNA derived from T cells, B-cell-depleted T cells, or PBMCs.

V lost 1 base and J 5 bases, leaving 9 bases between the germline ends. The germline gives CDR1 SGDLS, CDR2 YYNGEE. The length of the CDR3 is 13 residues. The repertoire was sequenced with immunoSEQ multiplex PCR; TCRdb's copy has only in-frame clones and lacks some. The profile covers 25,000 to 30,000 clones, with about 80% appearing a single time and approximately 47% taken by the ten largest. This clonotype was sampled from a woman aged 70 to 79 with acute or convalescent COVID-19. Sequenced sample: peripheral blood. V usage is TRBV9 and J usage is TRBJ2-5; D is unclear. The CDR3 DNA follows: TGTGCCAGCAGCGTACTCCCCCGGGAGACCCAGTACTTC. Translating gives CASSVLPRETQYF.